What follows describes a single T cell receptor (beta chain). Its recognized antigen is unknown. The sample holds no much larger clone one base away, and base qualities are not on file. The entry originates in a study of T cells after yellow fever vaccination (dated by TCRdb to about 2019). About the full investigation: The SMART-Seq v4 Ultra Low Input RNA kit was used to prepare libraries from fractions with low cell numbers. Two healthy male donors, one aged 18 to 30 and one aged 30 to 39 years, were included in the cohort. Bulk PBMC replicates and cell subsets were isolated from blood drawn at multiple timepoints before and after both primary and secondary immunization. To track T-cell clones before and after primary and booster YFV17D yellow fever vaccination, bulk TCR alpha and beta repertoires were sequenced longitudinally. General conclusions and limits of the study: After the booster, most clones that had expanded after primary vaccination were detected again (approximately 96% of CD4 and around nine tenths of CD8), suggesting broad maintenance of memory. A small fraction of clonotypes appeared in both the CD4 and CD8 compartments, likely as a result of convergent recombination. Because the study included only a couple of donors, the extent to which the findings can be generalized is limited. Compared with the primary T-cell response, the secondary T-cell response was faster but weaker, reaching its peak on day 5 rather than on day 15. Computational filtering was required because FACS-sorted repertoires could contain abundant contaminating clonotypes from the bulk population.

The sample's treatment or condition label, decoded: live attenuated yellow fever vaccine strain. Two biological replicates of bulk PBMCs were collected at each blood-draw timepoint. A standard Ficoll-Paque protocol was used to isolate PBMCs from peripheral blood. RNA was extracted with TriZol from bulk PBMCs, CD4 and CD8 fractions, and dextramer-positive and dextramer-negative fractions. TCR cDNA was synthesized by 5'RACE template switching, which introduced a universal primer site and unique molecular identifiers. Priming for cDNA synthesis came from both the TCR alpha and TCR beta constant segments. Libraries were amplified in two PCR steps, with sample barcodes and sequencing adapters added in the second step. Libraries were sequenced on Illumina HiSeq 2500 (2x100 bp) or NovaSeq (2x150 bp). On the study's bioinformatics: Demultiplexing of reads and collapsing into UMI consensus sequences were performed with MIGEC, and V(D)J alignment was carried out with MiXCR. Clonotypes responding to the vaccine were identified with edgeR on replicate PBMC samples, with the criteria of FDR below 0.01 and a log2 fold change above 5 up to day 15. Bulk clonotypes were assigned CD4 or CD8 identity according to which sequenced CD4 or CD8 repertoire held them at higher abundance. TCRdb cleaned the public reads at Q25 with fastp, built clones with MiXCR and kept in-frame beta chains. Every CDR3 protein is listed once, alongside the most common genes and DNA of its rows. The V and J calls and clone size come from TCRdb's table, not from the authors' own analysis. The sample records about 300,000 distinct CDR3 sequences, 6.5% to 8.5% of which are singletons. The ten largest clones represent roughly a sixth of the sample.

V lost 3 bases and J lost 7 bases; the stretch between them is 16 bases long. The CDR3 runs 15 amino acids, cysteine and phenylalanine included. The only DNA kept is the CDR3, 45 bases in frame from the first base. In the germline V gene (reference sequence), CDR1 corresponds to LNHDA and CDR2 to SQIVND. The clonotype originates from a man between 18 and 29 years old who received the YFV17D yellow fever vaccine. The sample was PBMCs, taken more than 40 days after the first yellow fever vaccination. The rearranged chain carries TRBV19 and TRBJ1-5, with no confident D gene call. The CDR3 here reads CASSIGSFSGQPQHF. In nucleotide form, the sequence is TGTGCCAGTAGTATCGGCTCATTTTCGGGGCAGCCCCAGCATTTT.